These 26 T cell receptor beta chains originate from one sample sequenced in a study of molecular identifiers for immune sequencing clone quantification. In TCRdb, the PCR reads were re-called with MiXCR into one record per CDR3 protein. Of more than 250,000 distinct CDR3 sequences in the sample, 20% to 25% were seen once. Material: naive CD8+ T cells from blood, with Jurkat cell RNA spiked in. This sample's subset: FACS-sorted CD8+CD4-CCR7+CD45RA+ naive T cells. The receptors originated from a human donor in good health. Some libraries in this study had Jurkat cell RNA spiked in.

This clonotype has ten or more counts. This chain joins TRBV6-6 and TRBJ2-7, with D possibly being TRBD1 (6 bases). Trimming left V 5 bases short and J 2 bases short, with 13 bases between. In germline, CDR1 is MNHNY, CDR2 SVGAGI (reference sequence). The CDR3 extends over 14 amino acids. CDR3 sequence: CASSLNRETYEQYF. The CDR3 nucleotides read TGTGCCAGCAGTCTCAACAGGGAAACCTACGAGCAGTACTTC.

The rearrangement joins TRBV2 to TRBJ2-3; 11 nucleotides agree with TRBD1. The ends lost 7 bases at V and 8 bases at J; junction bases unmatched: 2. Germline V gene sequence: CDR1 SNHLY, CDR2 FYNNEI. There are 12 residues in the CDR3. DNA for the CDR3: TGTGCCAGCACCGGGACAGGGGGTACGCAGTATTTT. It yields the protein CASTGTGGTQYF.

The table lists this clonotype with many counts. This chain links TRBV27 with TRBJ1-1; D perhaps matches TRBD1 (5 bases). The CDR3 runs 14 residues. With 5 bases removed from V and 0 bases from J, the gap between germline ends came to 10 bases. Germline loops: CDR1 MNHEY, CDR2 SMNVEV (reference sequence). The DNA of the CDR3 is TGTGCCAGCAGTCCAAGACAGATGAACACTGAAGCTTTCTTT. It codes for CASSPRQMNTEAFF.

This clonotype showed up many times. V and J are TRBV7-6 and TRBJ2-5; 7 bases agree with TRBD2. V lost 1 base and J lost 5; bases outside the gene matches: 13. This CDR3 comprises 17 residues. Per the germline V gene, CDR1 is SGHVS and CDR2 is FNYEAQ. CDR3 coding DNA: TGTGCCAGCAGCTTAGGACGCTTGCGGGAGCTGCGGGAGACCCAGTACTTC. Protein sequence: CASSLGRLRELRETQYF.

In regard to this clonotype: A much larger clone sits a single nucleotide away, making a read error possible. The rearrangement uses TRBV14 and TRBJ1-1; D is ambiguous. In germline, CDR1 is SGHDN, CDR2 FVKESK. The CDR3 has 13 amino acids. Trimming shortened V by 4 bases and J by 4 bases, and 10 bases separated the two germline ends. CDR3 in amino acids: CASSRYAGTEAFF. The CDR3 DNA follows: TGTGCCAGCAGCCGCTACGCCGGCACTGAAGCTTTCTTT.

The V gene is TRBV29-1, the J gene TRBJ2-1; 9 bases map to TRBD2. Trimming cost V 2 bases and J 4 bases; bases outside gene matches: 6. Germline V gene lookup returns CDR1 SQVTM and CDR2 ANQGSEA. The CDR3 is 15 amino acids. CDR3 DNA: TGCAGCGTTGAAAATAGCGGGAGTGTATACAATGAGCAGTTCTTC. Translation: CSVENSGSVYNEQFF.

Many counts were recorded for this clonotype. The chain couples TRBV28 to TRBJ1-1; possibly TRBD1 for D (6 bases). V dropped 1 base and J dropped 0 bases, with 18 bases sitting between them. CDR3 length equals 18 residues. The V gene's germline CDR1 is MDHEN and CDR2 SYDVKM. The CDR3 loop is CASSLSQGWGAVNTEAFF. The CDR3, as DNA: TGTGCCAGCAGTTTATCGCAGGGGTGGGGGGCGGTGAACACTGAAGCTTTCTTT. Using reference TRBV28 and TRBJ1-1 for the parts outside the CDR3, the full variable domain is DVKVTQSSRYLVKRTGEKVFLECVQDMDHENMFWYRQDPGLGLRLIYFSYDVKMKEKGDIPEGYSVSREKKERFSLILESASTNQTSMYLCASSLSQGWGAVNTEAFFGQGTRLTVV.

The rearrangement links TRBV6-2 or TRBV6-3 to TRBJ2-2; tentatively, D is TRBD2 (6 bases). The CDR3 length is 16 residues. V was pared by 4 bases and J by 0 bases, with 12 bases between. Germline V lookup: CDR1 MNHEY, CDR2 SVGEGT. CDR3 in amino acids: CASSWRGRANTGELFF. The CDR3 DNA follows: TGTGCCAGCAGTTGGCGGGGACGGGCGAACACCGGGGAGCTGTTTTTT.

This clonotype was observed at least ten times. The CDR3 spells CASSEALPGSNYGYTF. For the CDR3, the DNA is TGTGCCAGCAGTGAAGCGCTCCCGGGCTCTAACTATGGCTACACCTTC. The V call is TRBV6-1, the J call TRBJ1-2; D gene unclear. The CDR3 length is 16 residues. Germline lookup yields CDR1 MNHNS and CDR2 SASEGT. The germline V and J ends were trimmed by 0 bases and 0 bases, with 11 bases remaining between them.

About this clonotype itself: One junction end does not reproduce the germline sequence, and a read error may be involved. The rearrangement uses TRBV28 and TRBJ2-1, with D unclear. Per the germline V gene, CDR1 is MDHEN and CDR2 is SYDVKM. The CDR3 is 14 amino acids. As DNA, the CDR3 is TGTGCCGGCAGTGCCGGGTCCTGGCTGAATGAGCAGTTCTTC. This codes for CAGSAGSWLNEQFF.

This clonotype was counted many times. This chain joins TRBV29-1 and TRBJ2-5; a possible D gene is TRBD2 (6 bases). From germline, CDR1 is SQVTM and CDR2 ANQGSEA. The CDR3 runs to 12 residues. The ends were cut back, 3 bases at V and 2 bases at J, with 7 bases in the middle. The CDR3 loop reads CSVEREQETQYF. The CDR3, as DNA: TGCAGCGTTGAGCGGGAACAAGAGACCCAGTACTTC.

This chain joins TRBV3-1 and TRBJ2-3; 8 bases align to TRBD2. Germline assignment: CDR1 LGHDT and CDR2 YNNKEL (reference sequence). The CDR3 has 17 amino acids. The V and J ends lost 3 bases and 4 bases, in that order; junction bases with no gene match: 12. The CDR3: CASSHRLGGLGADTQYF. The CDR3 DNA follows: TGTGCCAGCAGCCACCGACTAGGGGGACTAGGGGCAGATACGCAGTATTTT.

Points on this clonotype: Here the CDR3 omits its conserved ending phenylalanine or tryptophan, so a read error is the likely source. The V gene is TRBV4-1, the J gene TRBJ2-5; D is undetermined. CDR1 is MGHRA, CDR2 YSYEKL, per germline. CDR3 size: 15 residues. The ends were cut back, 1 base at V and 4 bases at J, with 13 bases in the middle. The CDR3 here is CASSQAFSSGETQYS. The CDR3 coding sequence is TGCGCCAGCAGCCAAGCTTTCAGCTCGGGAGAGACCCAGTACTCC.

This clonotype was seen ten or more times. V usage is TRBV30 and J usage is TRBJ2-1, with D tentatively TRBD2 (6 bases). V lost 0 bases, J lost 8 bases, and 14 bases lay in between. From germline, CDR1 is GTSNPN and CDR2 SVGIG (reference sequence). The CDR3 contains 14 residues. CDR3: CAWSVSGVGDEQFF. The CDR3 nucleotides read TGTGCCTGGAGTGTTTCGGGGGTTGGTGATGAGCAGTTCTTC.

With respect to this clonotype: An end of the junction differs from the germline gene, which may be a read error. The rearrangement links TRBV30 to TRBJ1-1, with D perhaps matching TRBD1 (6 bases). The CDR3 consists of 15 residues. Germline V lookup: CDR1 GTSNPN, CDR2 SVGIG (reference sequence). The CDR3 here is CARSVLGEGGTEAFF. The CDR3 DNA reads as TGTGCCCGGAGTGTACTAGGGGAGGGGGGAACTGAAGCTTTCTTT.

Concerning this clonotype itself: Just one base apart from a much larger clone, this may be a read error. The V call is TRBV5-1, the J call TRBJ2-7, with 11 bases lining up with TRBD1. Looked up from germline, CDR1 is SGHRS and CDR2 is YFSETQ. CDR3 size: 15 residues. CDR3 in DNA: TGCGTCAGCAGCTTGTACGGACAGGGGGCGCGGGAGCAGTACTTC. Its protein product is CVSSLYGQGAREQYF.

Note on this clonotype: This sequence may be a read error, since a much larger clone differs from it by one base. V gene TRBV7-9 combines with J gene TRBJ2-7; D possibly corresponds to TRBD2 (5 bases). The CDR3 extends over 13 amino acids. Germline V gives CDR1 SEHNR, CDR2 FQNEAQ (reference sequence). The CDR3 DNA reads TGTGCCAGCAGCTTAGGGGCAGACTACGAGCGGTACTTC. Residues: CASSLGADYERYF.

The genes are TRBV7-2 and TRBJ2-7; 9 positions match TRBD1. V lost 4 bases, J lost 4 bases, and 11 bases stayed unmatched. Germline-derived CDR1 and CDR2 are SGHTA and FQGNSA. The length of the CDR3 is 16 residues. The CDR3 is CASSWYWTGEDYEQYF. CDR3 coding DNA: TGTGCCAGCAGCTGGTACTGGACAGGGGAGGATTACGAGCAGTACTTC.

This clonotype was detected ten times or more. The chain carries TRBV5-1 and TRBJ2-5, with D unresolved. There are 14 residues in the CDR3. Trimming removed 2 bases from V and 0 bases from J, with 8 bases in between. The germline gives CDR1 SGHRS, CDR2 YFSETQ. Here the CDR3 reads CASSFGNYQETQYF. CDR3 nucleotide sequence: TGCGCCAGCAGCTTCGGCAATTACCAAGAGACCCAGTACTTC.

The genes are TRBV7-9 and TRBJ2-5, with a possible D match to TRBD2 (5 bases). The germline CDR1 and CDR2 sequences are SEHNR and FQNEAQ (reference sequence). This CDR3 has 17 residues. V was cut by 0 bases and J by 2 bases, with 16 bases left in between. CDR3 sequence reads: CASSLAGVYVRQETQYF. Here the CDR3 DNA reads TGTGCCAGCAGCTTAGCGGGAGTATATGTTCGGCAAGAGACCCAGTACTTC.

Remarks on this clonotype: This clone may be a read error of a much larger clone one base away. The rearrangement links TRBV2 to TRBJ1-4; no clear D. This CDR3 region has 14 residues. Germline-derived CDR1 and CDR2 are SNHLY and FYNNEI. The CDR3 nucleotides are TGTTCCTATCCGGACGGGGAGAGGTCGGGAAAACTGTTTTTT. Translation: CSYPDGERSGKLFF.

This clonotype was recorded at least ten times. This CDR3 is CATSDTSTDTQYF. The CDR3 coding sequence is TGTGCCACCAGTGATACCAGCACAGATACGCAGTATTTT. The chain recombines TRBV24-1 with TRBJ2-3; no clear D gene. The CDR3 loop spans 13 amino acids. Germline V gives CDR1 KGHDR, CDR2 SFDVKD. V lost 3 bases to trimming and J lost 0 bases, with 3 bases between them.

This clonotype was counted at least ten times. This rearrangement joins TRBV4-1 to TRBJ2-5, with a tentative D call TRBD2 (5 bases). The CDR3 covers 15 residues. V lost 1 base, J lost 0 bases, and 9 bases lay in between. Germline V gene lookup returns CDR1 MGHRA and CDR2 YSYEKL. CDR3 amino acids: CASSQVANYQETQYF. CDR3 DNA sequence: TGCGCCAGCAGCCAAGTAGCGAATTACCAAGAGACCCAGTACTTC.

Remarks on this clonotype: This could be a read error, since a much larger clone is one nucleotide away. This rearrangement joins TRBV7-3 to TRBJ2-3; 12 nucleotides align to TRBD2. V gave up 5 bases and J gave up 10 bases; unmatched junction bases: 10. The germline gives CDR1 SGHTA, CDR2 FQGTGA. This CDR3 comprises 15 residues. CDR3 residues: CASSATGTSGLPQYF. The CDR3 bases are TGTGCCAGCAGCGCGACCGGGACTAGCGGGCTTCCGCAGTATTTT.

In this sample, this clonotype turned up many times. The chain links TRBV12-3 or TRBV12-4 to TRBJ1-5; no clear D gene. The CDR3 spans 18 residues. V was pared by 5 bases and J by 1 base, with 21 bases between. As DNA, the CDR3 is TGTGCCAGCAGTCCAATTGACCCACTGGGGTCAAGCAATCAGCCCCAGCATTTT. Protein sequence: CASSPIDPLGSSNQPQHF.

This clonotype occurred many times. The chain is built from TRBV9 and TRBJ2-3; the match to TRBD2 covers 7 bases. The CDR3 sequence is 15 residues long. Germline CDR1 reads SGDLS; CDR2 reads YYNGEE. J lost 2 bases, V lost 0 bases, and 3 bases had no gene match. CDR3 amino acids: CASSVGLADTDTQYF. CDR3 bases: TGTGCCAGCAGCGTAGGACTAGCCGACACAGATACGCAGTATTTT.